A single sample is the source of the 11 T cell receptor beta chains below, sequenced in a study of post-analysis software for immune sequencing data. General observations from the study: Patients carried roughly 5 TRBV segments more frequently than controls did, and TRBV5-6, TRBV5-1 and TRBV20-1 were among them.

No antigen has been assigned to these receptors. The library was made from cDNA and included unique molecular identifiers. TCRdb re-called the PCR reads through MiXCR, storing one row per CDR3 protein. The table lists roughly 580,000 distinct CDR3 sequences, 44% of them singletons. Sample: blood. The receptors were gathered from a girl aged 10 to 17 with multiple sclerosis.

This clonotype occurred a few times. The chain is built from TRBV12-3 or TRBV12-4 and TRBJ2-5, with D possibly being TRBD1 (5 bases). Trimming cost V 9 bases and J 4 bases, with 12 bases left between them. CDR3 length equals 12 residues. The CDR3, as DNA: TGTGCCAGTCAAAGGGGTGGAGAGACCCAGTACTTC. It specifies CASQRGGETQYF.

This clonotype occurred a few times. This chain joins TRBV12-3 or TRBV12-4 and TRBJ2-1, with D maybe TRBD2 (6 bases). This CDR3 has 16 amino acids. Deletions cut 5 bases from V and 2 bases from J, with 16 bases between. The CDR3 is CASSTQTAGPYNEQFF. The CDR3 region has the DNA TGTGCCAGCAGTACCCAAACGGCGGGGCCCTACAATGAGCAGTTCTTC.

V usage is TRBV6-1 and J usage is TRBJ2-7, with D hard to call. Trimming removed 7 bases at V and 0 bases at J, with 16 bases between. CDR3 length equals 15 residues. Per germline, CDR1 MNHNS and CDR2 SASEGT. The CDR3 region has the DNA TGTGCCAGCACTTTATCCGAGACCTCCTCCTACGAGCAGTACTTC. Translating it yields CASTLSETSSYEQYF.

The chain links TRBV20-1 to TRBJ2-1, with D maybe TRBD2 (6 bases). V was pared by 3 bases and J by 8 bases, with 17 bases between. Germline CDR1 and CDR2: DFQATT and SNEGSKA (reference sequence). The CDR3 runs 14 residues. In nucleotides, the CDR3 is TGCAGTGCTAGCCATAGCGGCCCTGGGGATGAGCAGTTCTTC. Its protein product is CSASHSGPGDEQFF.

The CDR3 DNA is TGCGCCAGCAGCTCGCCAGACAGGGTCCCTGAGAGGGCTTTCTTT. This gives the protein CASSSPDRVPERAFF. This chain joins TRBV5-1 and TRBJ1-1, with TRBD1 matching 7 bases. From germline, CDR1 is SGHRS and CDR2 YFSETQ. The CDR3 contains 15 residues. Trimming took 3 bases from V and 11 from J; bases not matched to a gene: 16. Full variable domain (remainder filled in from reference TRBV5-1 and TRBJ1-1): KAGVTQTPRYLIKTRGQQVTLSCSPISGHRSVSWYQQTPGQGLQFLFEYFSETQRNKGNFPGRFSGRQFSNSRSEMNVSTLELGDSALYLCASSSPDRVPERAFFGQGTRLTVV.

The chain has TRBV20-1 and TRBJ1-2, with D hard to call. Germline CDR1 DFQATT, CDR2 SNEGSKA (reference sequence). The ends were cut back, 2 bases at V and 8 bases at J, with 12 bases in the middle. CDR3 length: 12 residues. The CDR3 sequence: CSARWPTRGYTF. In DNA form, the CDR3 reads TGCAGTGCTAGATGGCCTACACGCGGCTACACCTTC.

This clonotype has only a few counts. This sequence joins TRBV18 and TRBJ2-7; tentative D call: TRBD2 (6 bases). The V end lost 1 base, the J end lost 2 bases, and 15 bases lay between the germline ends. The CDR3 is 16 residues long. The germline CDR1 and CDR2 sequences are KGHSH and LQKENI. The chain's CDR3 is CASSPQGLAEPYEQYF. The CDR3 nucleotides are TGTGCCAGCTCACCACAAGGCTTAGCGGAGCCCTACGAGCAGTACTTC.

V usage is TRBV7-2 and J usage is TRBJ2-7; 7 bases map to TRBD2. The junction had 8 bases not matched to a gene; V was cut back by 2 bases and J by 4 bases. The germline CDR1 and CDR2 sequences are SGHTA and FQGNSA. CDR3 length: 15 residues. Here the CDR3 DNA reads TGTGCCAGCAGCTTACATAGGGACTACGTATACGAGCAGTACTTC. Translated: CASSLHRDYVYEQYF.

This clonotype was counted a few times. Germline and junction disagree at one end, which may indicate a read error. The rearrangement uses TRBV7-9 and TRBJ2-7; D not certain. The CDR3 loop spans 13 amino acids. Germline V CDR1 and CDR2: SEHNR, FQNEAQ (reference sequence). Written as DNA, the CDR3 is TGTGCCAGTAGCTTAGTGAACAGCTACGAGCAGTACTTC. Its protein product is CASSLVNSYEQYF.

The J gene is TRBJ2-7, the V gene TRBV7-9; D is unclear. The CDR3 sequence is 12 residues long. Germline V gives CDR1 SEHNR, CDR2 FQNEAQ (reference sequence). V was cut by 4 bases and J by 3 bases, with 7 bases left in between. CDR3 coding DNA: TGTGCCAGCAGCTCGTCGGGCTACGAGCAGTACTTC. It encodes CASSSSGYEQYF.

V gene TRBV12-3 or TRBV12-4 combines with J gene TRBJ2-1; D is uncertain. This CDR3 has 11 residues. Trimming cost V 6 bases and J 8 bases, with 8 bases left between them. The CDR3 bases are TGTGCCAGCAGCCGTTATTATGAGCAGTTCTTC. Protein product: CASSRYYEQFF.